The 2 T cell receptor beta chains below were found in one sample sequenced in a study of blood T cell repertoires in COVID-19. Only in-frame clones appear in the TCRdb table, and some are missing; sequencing was by immunoSEQ multiplex PCR. The sample consists of approximately 390,000 clones, around 90% of them appearing once. The sample comprised peripheral blood. Every receptor here comes from a man aged 18 to 30 with active or convalescent COVID-19.

Of note for this clone: The sample has other DNA sequences that encode this CDR3 too. The genes are TRBV18 and TRBJ1-5; D gene unclear. Germline V gene lookup returns CDR1 KGHSH and CDR2 LQKENI. The CDR3 runs 14 residues. The V end was cut by 3 bases, the J end by 0 bases, with 6 bases between. The CDR3 spells CASSPSDSNQPQHF. The CDR3 DNA sequence: TGTGCCAGCTCACCGAGTGATAGCAATCAGCCCCAGCATTTT.

The CDR3 reads CASSVWQGTYEQYF. CDR3 nucleotides: TGTGCCAGCAGCGTGTGGCAGGGTACCTACGAGCAGTACTTC. The V gene is TRBV5-5, the J gene TRBJ2-7, with a tentative D call TRBD1 (5 bases). Germline V CDR1 and CDR2: SGHKS, YYEKEE (reference sequence). The germline V and J ends were trimmed by 4 bases and 2 bases, with 13 bases remaining between them. The CDR3 spans 14 residues.